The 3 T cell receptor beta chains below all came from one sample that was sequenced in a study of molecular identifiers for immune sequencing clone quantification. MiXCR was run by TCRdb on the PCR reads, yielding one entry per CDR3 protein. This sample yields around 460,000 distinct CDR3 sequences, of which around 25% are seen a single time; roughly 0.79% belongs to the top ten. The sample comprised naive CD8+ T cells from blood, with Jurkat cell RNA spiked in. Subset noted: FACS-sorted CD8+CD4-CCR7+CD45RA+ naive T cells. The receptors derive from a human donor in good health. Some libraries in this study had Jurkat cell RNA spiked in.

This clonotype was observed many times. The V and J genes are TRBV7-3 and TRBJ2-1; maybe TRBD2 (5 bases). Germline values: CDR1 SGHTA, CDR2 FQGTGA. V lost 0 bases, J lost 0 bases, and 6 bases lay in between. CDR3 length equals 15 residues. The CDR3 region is CASSLTLASYNEQFF. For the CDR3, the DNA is TGTGCCAGCAGCTTAACGCTAGCCTCCTACAATGAGCAGTTCTTC.

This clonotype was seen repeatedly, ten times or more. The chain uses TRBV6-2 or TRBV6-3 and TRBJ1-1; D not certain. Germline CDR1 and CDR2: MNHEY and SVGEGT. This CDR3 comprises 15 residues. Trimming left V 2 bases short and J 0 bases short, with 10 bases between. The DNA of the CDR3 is TGTGCCAGCAGTTACGGGGAACAGTTGAACACTGAAGCTTTCTTT. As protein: CASSYGEQLNTEAFF.

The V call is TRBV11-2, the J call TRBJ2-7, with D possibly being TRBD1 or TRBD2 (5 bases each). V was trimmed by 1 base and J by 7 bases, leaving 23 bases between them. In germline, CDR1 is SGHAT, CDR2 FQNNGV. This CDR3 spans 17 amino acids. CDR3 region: CASSLGGFLGPRKEQYF. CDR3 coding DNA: TGTGCCAGCAGCTTAGGGGGGTTCCTAGGGCCCCGGAAGGAGCAGTACTTC.